This T cell receptor (beta chain) is drawn from a study of immune heterogeneity within non-small cell lung tumors. This clonotype has just a few counts. No antigen is known for it. This may be a read error: a much more frequent sequence differs by one nucleotide. Each sample used around 600 ng of genomic DNA from bulk tumor tissue. Several biopsies were collected from each primary tumor during surgery. They were spaced as far apart as possible within the tumor mass. Curative surgery was performed on patients who had untreated, newly diagnosed non-small cell lung cancer. A multiplex PCR containing 32 V primers and 13 J primers was used to amplify TCR beta CDR3. Each CDR3 protein gets one entry after TCRdb re-called the multiplex PCR reads with MiXCR. The table records more than 10,000 distinct CDR3 sequences, 23% of them present only once. Findings and caveats of the study: Identical dominant CDR3 beta clonotypes showed recurrence across tumor sites within a patient, and site-unique high-frequency clones were also present.

Per germline, CDR1 SEHNR and CDR2 FQNEAQ (reference sequence). The CDR3 has 16 residues. Sequences were obtained from lung tumor tissue. The chain links TRBV7-9 to TRBJ2-3; D might be TRBD1 (6 bases). This receptor was obtained from a man in his forties or fifties with non-small cell lung cancer. The DNA for the CDR3 is TGTGCCAGAAGCTTAGCCCTCCTAGGGGGTACAGATACGCAGTATTTT. Protein sequence: CARSLALLGGTDTQYF.